The next 31 T cell receptor beta chains were all read from a single sample in a study of cytomegalovirus exposure and HLA in healthy donors (dated by TCRdb to about 2017). The library was generated by the immunoSEQ multiplex PCR assay. A mixture of 60 forward primers for TCR Vbeta segments and 13 reverse primers for TCR Jbeta segments was used in the multiplex PCR. TCRdb retrieved this table from immuneACCESS and kept in-frame rearrangements only. Not all clones are present; in checked studies, unresolved V genes account for under half, and no reason is known for the remainder. The sample contains some 200,000 clones, around 77% of them found a single time. Under 3% of the sample goes to the ten largest clones. The sample was PBMCs. Every receptor here comes from a woman in her thirties in good health and CMV-seronegative.

The CDR3: CASSPRDGWLGQYF. CDR3 DNA: TGTGCCAGCAGTCCGCGGGACGGTTGGTTGGGGCAGTACTTC. The V and J genes are TRBV27 and TRBJ2-7; perhaps TRBD2 as D (6 bases). The CDR3 totals 14 residues. The V gene lost 5 bases and the J gene lost 9 bases, with 20 bases spanning the gap. CDR1 is MNHEY, CDR2 SMNVEV, per germline (reference sequence).

The V and J genes are TRBV27 and TRBJ2-3; D possibly corresponds to TRBD2 (5 bases). The CDR3 consists of 19 residues. The ends were cut back, 5 bases at V and 4 bases at J, with 28 bases in the middle. The germline CDR1 and CDR2 sequences are MNHEY and SMNVEV (reference sequence). This CDR3 reads CASSTRGGLPRPQADTQYF. The CDR3 nucleotides are TGTGCCAGCAGTACTCGCGGAGGCCTACCTAGACCGCAGGCAGATACGCAGTATTTT.

This clone occurred a few times. CDR3 DNA sequence: TGTGCCAGCAGCTTGGGACTAGCGGGGGGCTACAATGAGCAGTTCTTC. This translates into CASSLGLAGGYNEQFF. The chain is built from TRBV7-6 and TRBJ2-1; 15 positions match TRBD2. CDR1 and CDR2 from the germline V gene are SGHVS and FNYEAQ. V shed 3 bases, J shed 3 bases, and the junction held 0 bases outside the gene matches. The CDR3 consists of 16 residues. Together with reference TRBV7-6 and TRBJ2-1, the CDR3 gives the full variable domain: GAGVSQSPRYKVTKRGQDVALRCDPISGHVSLYWYRQALGQGPEFLTYFNYEAQQDKSGLPNDRFSAERPEGSISTLTIQRTEQRDSAMYRCASSLGLAGGYNEQFFGPGTRLTVL.

This clone appeared once. V is TRBV5-6 and J is TRBJ1-3, with D hard to call. This CDR3 has 15 residues. Germline CDR1 SGHDT, CDR2 YYEEEE. The V and J ends lost 1 base and 4 bases respectively, with 12 bases between them. CDR3 bases: TGTGCCAGCAGCTTGTTGGTGGGCCCCGGAAACACCATATATTTT. It is translated as CASSLLVGPGNTIYF.

This chain links TRBV9 with TRBJ2-1; D is perhaps TRBD1 (5 bases). The CDR3 consists of 13 residues. Per germline, CDR1 SGDLS and CDR2 YYNGEE. V dropped 2 bases and J dropped 4 bases, with 7 bases sitting between them. The CDR3 is CASSVGPYNEQFF. CDR3 in DNA: TGTGCCAGCAGCGTGGGGCCTTACAATGAGCAGTTCTTC.

This chain connects TRBV4-1 to TRBJ1-2; D not certain. Germline-derived CDR1 and CDR2 are MGHRA and YSYEKL. This CDR3 comprises 16 residues. Between the trimmed V and J ends, which lost 1 base and 4 bases, there was a span of 16 bases. Here the CDR3 reads CASSQGVRRAVYGYTF. CDR3 nucleotides: TGCGCCAGCAGCCAAGGGGTTCGGAGGGCGGTCTATGGCTACACCTTC.

This sequence joins TRBV10-3 and TRBJ2-7; 11 positions agree with TRBD2. The germline V gene encodes CDR1 ENHRY and CDR2 SYGVKD. The CDR3 length is 14 residues. After removal of 7 bases from V and 2 bases from J, the junction contained 4 bases not matched to a gene. CDR3 region: CAIMGTSGAYEQYF. As DNA, the CDR3 is TGTGCCATCATGGGGACTAGCGGAGCCTACGAGCAGTACTTC.

In this sample, this clone turned up once. The rearrangement links TRBV15 to TRBJ2-1; 9 bases match TRBD1. V lost 2 bases and J lost 2; bases outside the gene matches: 7. CDR1 is LNHNV, CDR2 YYDKDF, per germline (reference sequence). There are 17 residues in the CDR3. The DNA of the CDR3 is TGTGCCACCAGCAGACTCTTCGGGACAGGGCCCTACAATGAGCAGTTCTTC. Encoded protein: CATSRLFGTGPYNEQFF.

V gene TRBV19 combines with J gene TRBJ2-7; a weak D match, TRBD1 (5 bases). This CDR3 region has 14 residues. Germline V gene sequence: CDR1 LNHDA, CDR2 SQIVND (reference sequence). V gave up 2 bases and J gave up 3 bases, with 11 bases separating them. The CDR3 DNA follows: TGTGCCAGTAGTATAACAGGTGTAGTCTACGAGCAGTACTTC. Its translation: CASSITGVVYEQYF.

This clone has only a few counts. The chain recombines TRBV6-5 with TRBJ2-7; 7 nucleotides agree with TRBD2. Per germline, CDR1 MNHEY and CDR2 SVGAGI. With 5 bases clipped from V and 3 bases from J, the junction kept 10 bases outside the gene matches. The CDR3 runs to 15 residues. The DNA for the CDR3 is TGTGCCAGCAGTCCCTTTCGCGGGAGAGTCTACGAGCAGTACTTC. Protein product: CASSPFRGRVYEQYF.

The gene calls are TRBV28 and TRBJ2-1; 7 bases are shared with TRBD1. After removal of 7 bases from V and 4 bases from J, the junction contained 10 bases not matched to a gene. Germline CDR1 reads MDHEN; CDR2 reads SYDVKM. The CDR3 has 15 residues. The CDR3 nucleotides read TGTGCCAGCAAACTCGGGACAGTGATGTACAATGAGCAGTTCTTC. Residues: CASKLGTVMYNEQFF.

The CDR3 DNA sequence: TGTGCCAGCAGTATCCCGGGACAGGGTAGCGCTGAAGCTTTCTTT. As protein: CASSIPGQGSAEAFF. The chain is built from TRBV6-1 and TRBJ1-1, with TRBD1 matching over 9 bases. The CDR3 length is 15 residues. Germline V gene sequence: CDR1 MNHNS, CDR2 SASEGT. Trimming took 5 bases from V and 6 from J; bases not matched to a gene: 10.

This clone showed up just a few times. The chain employs TRBV15 and TRBJ2-7, with D unclear. CDR1 LNHNV and CDR2 YYDKDF come from the germline V gene (reference sequence). The V and J ends lost 1 base and 3 bases respectively, with 10 bases between them. The CDR3 extends over 14 amino acids. The chain's CDR3 is CATSRGPYGYEQYF. The CDR3 coding sequence is TGTGCCACCAGCAGAGGCCCTTACGGCTACGAGCAGTACTTC.

The chain couples TRBV28 to TRBJ1-1, with TRBD1 identical over 8 bases. Germline V gives CDR1 MDHEN, CDR2 SYDVKM. With V trimmed by 1 base and J by 3 bases, 7 bases remained unmatched. This CDR3 has 16 residues. CDR3 coding DNA: TGTGCCAGCAGTTTATTAGGCGGACAGGGATACACTGAAGCTTTCTTT. It translates to CASSLLGGQGYTEAFF.

This chain joins TRBV30 and TRBJ1-2; TRBD1 is a possible D gene (5 bases). Germline CDR1 and CDR2: GTSNPN and SVGIG (reference sequence). The length of the CDR3 is 14 residues. Trimming took off 3 bases at V and 0 bases at J, with 11 bases between the two ends. CDR3 bases: TGTGCCTGGAGGAAGACAGCAGCTAACTATGGCTACACCTTC. Residues: CAWRKTAANYGYTF.

V and J are TRBV6-1 and TRBJ2-2; a weak D match, TRBD2 (5 bases). The CDR3 runs 16 residues. Germline-derived CDR1 and CDR2 are MNHNS and SASEGT. Between the trimmed V and J ends, which lost 3 bases and 2 bases, there was a span of 13 bases. CDR3 sequence: CASSDRSGYNTGELFF. In DNA form, the CDR3 reads TGTGCCAGCAGTGATAGGAGCGGCTACAACACCGGGGAGCTGTTTTTT.

The chain couples TRBV19 to TRBJ2-1; the match to TRBD1 covers 11 bases. Per germline, CDR1 LNHDA and CDR2 SQIVND (reference sequence). There are 15 residues in the CDR3. V dropped 5 bases and J dropped 3; count of bases not matched to a gene: 3. This chain's CDR3 is CASSPGTGGYNEQFF. The CDR3 nucleotides read TGTGCCAGTAGTCCTGGGACAGGGGGCTACAATGAGCAGTTCTTC.

V usage is TRBV5-6 and J usage is TRBJ2-1, with TRBD2 matching over 10 bases. The CDR3 is 15 amino acids. J was trimmed by 6 bases and V by 4 bases; bases with no gene match: 7. Germline assignment: CDR1 SGHDT and CDR2 YYEEEE. The CDR3 here is CASSPQASGSNEQFF. CDR3 nucleotides: TGTGCCAGCAGCCCGCAGGCTAGCGGGAGCAATGAGCAGTTCTTC.

V usage is TRBV28 and J usage is TRBJ2-5, with 9 positions matching TRBD2. Germline lookup yields CDR1 MDHEN and CDR2 SYDVKM. V gave up 6 bases and J gave up 4 bases; unmatched junction bases: 9. The CDR3 length is 15 residues. For the CDR3, the DNA is TGTGCCAGCAGCCCCCAGCGGGAGGTCGCAGAGACCCAGTACTTC. Protein: CASSPQREVAETQYF.

V gene TRBV2 combines with J gene TRBJ2-1; TRBD2 agrees at 15 bases. CDR3 length: 21 residues. Germline V CDR1 and CDR2: SNHLY, FYNNEI. The J segment lost 0 bases and the V segment lost 4 bases, leaving 13 bases of the junction unmatched. In DNA, the CDR3 is TGTGCCAGCAGTGTTCCCGCCGGGACTAGCGGGAGGACGAGCTCCTACAATGAGCAGTTCTTC. Protein sequence: CASSVPAGTSGRTSSYNEQFF.

The V call is TRBV2, the J call TRBJ1-6, with 9 bases aligning to TRBD1. The CDR3 sequence is 16 residues long. Per the germline V gene, CDR1 is SNHLY and CDR2 is FYNNEI. The ends lost 9 bases at V and 3 bases at J; junction bases unmatched: 9. This CDR3 is CASQGTGINYNSPLHF. Written as DNA, the CDR3 is TGTGCCAGTCAGGGGACAGGGATTAACTATAATTCACCCCTCCACTTT.

This rearrangement joins TRBV5-1 to TRBJ2-5; TRBD1 matches 11 bases. The CDR3 length is 17 residues. CDR1 and CDR2 (germline): SGHRS, YFSETQ. V was pared by 1 base and J by 1 base, with 6 bases of the junction left unmatched. DNA for the CDR3: TGCGCCAGCAGCTTGTCTCGGACAGGGGGCGCCCAAGAGACCCAGTACTTC. Amino acids: CASSLSRTGGAQETQYF. The complete variable domain, with remaining parts taken from reference TRBV5-1 and TRBJ2-5, reads KAGVTQTPRYLIKTRGQQVTLSCSPISGHRSVSWYQQTPGQGLQFLFEYFSETQRNKGNFPGRFSGRQFSNSRSEMNVSTLELGDSALYLCASSLSRTGGAQETQYFGPGTRLLVL.

The J gene is TRBJ2-7, the V gene TRBV6-5, with 9 bases identical to TRBD1. Unmatched junction bases numbered 6, after V lost 6 bases and J lost 0 bases. CDR1 and CDR2 (germline): MNHEY, SVGAGI. CDR3 length: 15 amino acids. CDR3 sequence reads: CASRPGTGSSYEQYF. The CDR3 region has the DNA TGTGCCAGCAGGCCCGGGACAGGGAGCTCCTACGAGCAGTACTTC.

The chain couples TRBV10-2 to TRBJ1-5, with D unresolved. V dropped 2 bases and J dropped 6 bases, with 17 bases sitting between them. The germline CDR1 and CDR2 sequences are WSHSY and SAAADI. This CDR3 has 16 amino acids. The CDR3: CASSEDESSGGQPQHF. CDR3 sequence (DNA): TGCGCCAGCAGTGAGGATGAGAGTTCGGGTGGTCAGCCCCAGCATTTT.

This rearrangement joins TRBV7-9 to TRBJ1-2, with TRBD1 identical over 9 bases. With V trimmed by 1 base and J by 3 bases, 6 bases remained unmatched. In germline, CDR1 is SEHNR, CDR2 FQNEAQ (reference sequence). The CDR3 contains 16 residues. CDR3 nucleotide sequence: TGTGCCAGCAGCTTAGGAACAGGGGGCGCGTACTATGGCTACACCTTC. It is translated as CASSLGTGGAYYGYTF.

The V gene is TRBV4-1, the J gene TRBJ2-1; D is perhaps TRBD1 (6 bases). Germline V gene lookup returns CDR1 MGHRA and CDR2 YSYEKL. V dropped 0 bases and J dropped 5 bases, with 14 bases sitting between them. CDR3 size: 16 residues. The DNA for the CDR3 is TGCGCCAGCAGCCAAGATAGGGGACACGGGAACAATGAGCAGTTCTTC. This translates into CASSQDRGHGNNEQFF.

The V gene is TRBV27, the J gene TRBJ2-2, with 10 bases aligning to TRBD2. CDR1 and CDR2 from the germline V gene are MNHEY and SMNVEV (reference sequence). The CDR3 extends over 17 amino acids. The trim removed 3 bases at V and 7 bases at J, leaving 11 bases unmatched. This chain's CDR3 is CASSLGWVAGGGGELFF. Here the CDR3 DNA reads TGTGCCAGCAGTTTGGGCTGGGTAGCGGGAGGCGGCGGGGAGCTGTTTTTT.

The chain joins TRBV27 to TRBJ1-1; the D gene is possibly TRBD1 (5 bases). The V and J ends lost 3 bases and 2 bases respectively, with 10 bases between them. The germline V gene has CDR1 MNHEY and CDR2 SMNVEV (reference sequence). The CDR3 loop spans 14 amino acids. The CDR3 nucleotides are TGTGCCAGCAGTTTTCAGGGCAGTAACACTGAAGCTTTCTTT. Protein sequence: CASSFQGSNTEAFF.

This clone appeared a single time. A junction end diverges from the germline sequence, so it may reflect a read error. This rearrangement joins TRBV7-9 to TRBJ1-2, with TRBD1 as a possible D gene (6 bases). Per the germline V gene, CDR1 is SEHNR and CDR2 is FQNEAQ (reference sequence). The CDR3 loop spans 12 amino acids. The CDR3 DNA reads TGTTCCAGCAGCCCAGGGGTGTATGGCTACACCTTC. This sequence encodes CSSSPGVYGYTF.

V is TRBV10-3 and J is TRBJ2-5, with 9 bases aligning to TRBD2. This CDR3 is built from 20 residues. After removal of 0 bases from V and 0 bases from J, the junction contained 14 bases not matched to a gene. The germline gives CDR1 ENHRY, CDR2 SYGVKD. The CDR3 DNA reads as TGTGCCATCAGTGAGTCGAGACAGGGTCGGTCTAGCGGGAACCAAGAGACCCAGTACTTC. Amino acid sequence: CAISESRQGRSSGNQETQYF.

The V call is TRBV5-1, the J call TRBJ2-5, with 9 bases lining up with TRBD1. The DNA matches TRBJ2-7 better at its end, which makes the J call doubtful. CDR1 SGHRS and CDR2 YFSETQ come from the germline V gene. The CDR3 sequence is 15 residues long. The CDR3 DNA sequence: TGCGCCAGCAGCTTGGCTCGGACAGGGGTCCACGAGCAGTACTTC. Its protein product is CASSLARTGVHEQYF.